The rows below give T cell receptor beta chains drawn from one sample of a study of identifying expanded T cells in peripheral blood. Only in-frame clones appear in the TCRdb table, and some are missing; sequencing was by immunoSEQ multiplex PCR. Here the sample spans around 95,000 clones, roughly 88% being singletons. Sequencing used blood. The source is a person aged 18 to 75 in good health. Both conserved end residues are part of each CDR3. The order of the fields is D gene, V gene, clone size, J gene, CDR3 protein, CDR3 DNA. The D gene is left open where the match is weak. Where a row states a size, it is once, few, many or the class of an expanded clone; other rows omit it.

NA	TRBV30	NA	TRBJ2-6	CAWSVSVAGANVLTF	TGTGCCTGGAGTGTCTCGGTAGCTGGGGCCAACGTCCTGACTTTC
NA	TRBV4-1	NA	TRBJ2-7	CASSQDGGSISYEQYF	TGCGCCAGCAGCCAAGATGGGGGAAGTATCTCCTACGAGCAGTACTTC
TRBD2	TRBV2	NA	TRBJ2-7	CASSLLAGGLGEQYF	TGTGCCAGCAGCTTACTAGCGGGGGGGCTCGGCGAGCAGTACTTC
TRBD1	TRBV6-1	NA	TRBJ2-3	CASSGGQGKSDTQYF	TGTGCCAGCAGTGGGGGACAGGGGAAGTCCGATACGCAGTATTTT
TRBD2	TRBV30	NA	TRBJ2-7	CAWRWGGSYEQYF	TGTGCCTGGAGATGGGGGGGCTCCTACGAGCAGTACTTC
TRBD2	TRBV13	NA	TRBJ2-7	CASSLKLADYEQYF	TGTGCCAGCAGCTTAAAACTAGCGGACTACGAGCAGTACTTC
NA	TRBV9	NA	TRBJ2-2	CASSVASGGVLSGELFF	TGTGCCAGCAGCGTAGCTTCCGGGGGAGTACTCTCCGGGGAGCTGTTTTTT
NA	TRBV15	NA	TRBJ2-1	CATSRGNRKGYNEQFF	TGTGCCACCAGCAGAGGGAACCGGAAAGGCTACAATGAGCAGTTCTTC
NA	TRBV6-6	once	TRBJ1-1	CASTGVQTRVFTEAFF	TGTGCCAGCACCGGGGTTCAAACAAGGGTTTTCACTGAAGCTTTCTTT
NA	TRBV25-1	NA	TRBJ1-1	CASRISNTEAFF	TGTGCCAGCAGAATATCAAATACTGAAGCTTTCTTT
NA	TRBV9	NA	TRBJ1-2	CASSESRDTYYGYTF	TGTGCCAGCAGCGAAAGCCGGGACACCTACTATGGCTACACCTTC
TRBD1	TRBV19	NA	TRBJ2-3	CASSSPTGDGTDTQYF	TGTGCCAGTAGTAGCCCGACAGGGGACGGAACAGATACGCAGTATTTT
NA	TRBV9	NA	TRBJ1-1	CASSVSGLGEAFF	TGTGCCAGCAGCGTCTCAGGGTTAGGTGAAGCTTTCTTT
NA	TRBV27	NA	TRBJ1-4	CASSSGGATNEKLFF	TGTGCCAGCAGTAGTGGGGGCGCAACTAATGAAAAACTGTTTTTT
TRBD1	TRBV2	NA	TRBJ2-5	CASRDRVLETQYF	TGTGCCAGCAGGGACAGGGTTTTAGAGACCCAGTACTTC
NA	TRBV6-1	NA	TRBJ1-2	CASSELTSNGYTF	TGTGCCAGCAGTGAGCTTACCTCTAATGGCTACACCTTC
TRBD1	TRBV19	NA	TRBJ1-1	CASSAGTGGYNEAFF	TGTGCCAGTAGTGCGGGGACAGGGGGTTATAATGAAGCTTTCTTT
NA	TRBV5-1	NA	TRBJ1-2	CASSLAGSQGYTF	TGCGCCAGCAGCTTGGCCGGTTCACAGGGCTACACCTTC
NA	TRBV6-1	NA	TRBJ2-3	CASSEEGGLTDTQYF	TGTGCCAGCAGTGAAGAAGGGGGGCTCACAGATACGCAGTATTTT
NA	TRBV27	NA	TRBJ2-2	CASSLRENTGELFF	TGTGCCAGCAGTTTGAGGGAGAACACCGGGGAGCTGTTTTTT
TRBD1	TRBV5-5	NA	TRBJ1-2	CASSLRTGGHGYTF	TGTGCCAGCAGCTTAAGGACAGGGGGACATGGCTACACCTTC
TRBD1	TRBV19	NA	TRBJ1-2	CASMDRRGYGYTF	TGTGCCAGTATGGACAGGAGGGGCTATGGCTACACCTTC
TRBD1	TRBV27	NA	TRBJ2-7	CASSLSGQVPYEQYF	TGTGCCAGCAGTTTATCGGGACAGGTCCCATACGAGCAGTACTTC
NA	TRBV18	NA	TRBJ2-2	CASSPTGELFF	TGTGCCAGCTCACCGACCGGGGAGCTGTTTTTT
TRBD1	TRBV4-3	NA	TRBJ2-1	CASSQDPGAGGARYNEQFF	TGCGCCAGCAGCCAAGATCCCGGGGCAGGGGGCGCAAGGTACAATGAGCAGTTCTTC
TRBD1	TRBV29-1	NA	TRBJ1-1	CSTDRVGTEAFF	TGCAGCACGGACAGGGTGGGAACTGAAGCTTTCTTT
NA	TRBV15	NA	TRBJ2-1	CATSRQGLYNEQFF	TGTGCCACCAGCAGACAGGGGTTGTACAATGAGCAGTTCTTC
NA	TRBV28	once	TRBJ1-2	CASRSWKGSGYTF	TGTGCCAGCAGGTCCTGGAAGGGAAGCGGCTACACCTTC
TRBD1	TRBV15	NA	TRBJ1-6	CATSRDRGTANSPLHF	TGTGCCACCAGCAGAGATAGGGGGACAGCCAATTCACCCCTCCACTTT
NA	TRBV18	NA	TRBJ2-2	CASSPPQPNTGELFF	TGTGCCAGCTCACCACCACAACCGAACACCGGGGAGCTGTTTTTT
NA	TRBV19	NA	TRBJ1-5	CASSIGLLNQPQHF	TGTGCCAGTAGTATTGGTCTCCTGAATCAGCCCCAGCATTTT
NA	TRBV19	NA	TRBJ1-3	CASSAQQGAGNTIYF	TGTGCCAGTAGTGCCCAACAGGGAGCTGGAAACACCATATATTTT
NA	TRBV5-5	NA	TRBJ1-6	CASSSLSRSYNSPLHF	TGTGCCAGCAGCTCCCTTAGTAGGTCCTATAATTCACCCCTCCACTTT